The clone carrying this T cell receptor (beta chain) has only a few counts. Antigen unknown. TCRdb reanalysed the 5' RACE reads using MiXCR and keeps one entry per CDR3 protein. Seen here are 390,000 or so distinct CDR3 sequences, about 15% observed once, and the top ten hold around a fifth. The germline V gene encodes CDR1 LGHNA and CDR2 YSLEER. The CDR3 runs to 17 residues. Trimming pared 0 bases from V and 4 bases from J, leaving 15 bases between. This specimen comes from a study of T-cell memory formation after mild COVID-19. Study-level information: Clustering of TCRs was largely donor specific.

Findings and limits, study-wide: There was a balanced CD4/CD8 profile in clones contracting day 15 to 85, and later expanders leaned CD4+. Unconfirmed was the SARS-CoV-2 specificity of second-wave clones that peaked on day 37. Researchers report contracting CD4+ clones mostly in CM and EM, with CD8+ clones in EMRA.

The sample comprised PBMCs or a T cell subset sorted from them (not recorded which). V gene TRBV4-3 combines with J gene TRBJ2-2; unclear D gene. This receptor was identified in a man younger than 35 who had mild COVID-19 (a few samples of this study predate the infection). Cell type and time point are not known. CDR3 DNA: TGCGCCAGCAGCCAAGATCCCAGTTTCTCGGTCACCGGGGAGCTGTTTTTT. Translating gives CASSQDPSFSVTGELFF.